The rows below give T cell receptor beta chains drawn from one sample of a study of T cell responses to AZD1222 COVID-19 vaccine. Data came from immunoSEQ multiplex PCR; TCRdb stores just in-frame clones and leaves some out. Here the sample spans about 130,000 clones, around 90% being singletons. The source material was peripheral blood, sampled 28 days after the second AZD1222 dose. These receptors were obtained from an adult who received the AZD1222 COVID-19 vaccine. CDR3s include the opening cysteine and the closing phenylalanine or tryptophan. D genes are given only for firm matches. Expanded clones get a size class; other rows say once, few or many, or leave the size out.

j_call	v_call	d_call	clone_size	cdr3_aa	cdr3_nt
TRBJ2-7	TRBV6-5	.	.	CASSYGGGMNEQYF	TGTGCCAGCAGTTACGGGGGAGGCATGAACGAGCAGTACTTC
TRBJ2-3	TRBV5-1	TRBD1	once	CASSLSGTGSTDTQYF	TGCGCCAGCAGCTTATCCGGGACAGGCAGCACAGATACGCAGTATTTT
TRBJ2-2	TRBV21-1	.	.	CASSKAGRGGRRTGELFF	TGTGCCAGCAGCAAAGCGGGGCGGGGCGGTCGTAGGACCGGGGAGCTGTTTTTT
TRBJ1-2	TRBV2	TRBD1	.	CATPPGTDYYGYTF	TGTGCCACCCCGCCGGGGACAGACTACTATGGCTACACCTTC
TRBJ1-5	TRBV5-6	TRBD1	.	CASSLQGAWNQPQHF	TGTGCCAGCAGCTTACAGGGGGCATGGAATCAGCCCCAGCATTTT
TRBJ1-4	TRBV28	.	.	CASNDVNEKLFF	TGTGCCAGCAACGACGTTAATGAAAAACTGTTTTTT
TRBJ2-7	TRBV5-1	TRBD2	.	CASSLASGRAGPYEQYF	TGCGCCAGCAGCTTGGCTAGCGGGAGGGCCGGCCCCTACGAGCAGTACTTC
TRBJ2-1	TRBV7-9	.	.	CASTDDSYNEQFF	TGTGCCAGCACCGACGACAGCTACAATGAGCAGTTCTTC
TRBJ2-7	TRBV28	.	.	CASRGDYEQYF	TGTGCCAGCCGTGGGGACTACGAGCAGTACTTC
TRBJ2-2	TRBV25-1	.	.	CASKAPAWADTGELFF	TGTGCCAGCAAAGCCCCGGCCTGGGCGGACACCGGGGAGCTGTTTTTT
TRBJ2-2	TRBV2	TRBD1	.	CASSATGTDNTGELFF	TGTGCCAGCAGCGCTACCGGGACAGACAACACCGGGGAGCTGTTTTTT
TRBJ1-4	TRBV27	.	.	CASSSATNEKLFF	TGTGCCAGCAGTTCCGCAACTAATGAAAAACTGTTTTTT
TRBJ1-1	TRBV14	.	.	CASSPGEGSMNTEAFF	TGTGCCAGCAGCCCCGGGGAGGGGAGTATGAACACTGAAGCTTTCTTT
TRBJ1-6	TRBV29-1	.	.	CSARTDYNSPLHF	TGCAGCGCAAGGACGGATTATAATTCACCCCTCCACTTT
TRBJ2-1	TRBV27	TRBD1	.	CASSFPGQVNNEQFF	TGTGCCAGCAGTTTCCCAGGACAGGTTAACAATGAGCAGTTCTTC
TRBJ2-1	TRBV5-1	.	.	CASSLLGAGANEQFF	TGCGCCAGCAGCTTATTGGGCGCAGGGGCCAATGAGCAGTTCTTC
TRBJ2-1	TRBV2	.	.	CASSYTVGPPVDEQFF	TGTGCCAGCAGTTATACGGTCGGGCCCCCTGTCGATGAGCAGTTCTTC
TRBJ1-6	TRBV12-3/TRBV12-4	.	.	CASSLLGSPLHF	TGTGCCAGCAGTTTACTGGGATCACCCCTCCACTTT
TRBJ2-2	TRBV5-1	.	.	CASSPRQAPNTGELFF	TGCGCCAGCAGCCCCCGACAGGCACCTAACACCGGGGAGCTGTTTTTT
TRBJ2-1	TRBV19	.	.	CASSKDSQQVQFF	TGTGCCAGTAGTAAAGACAGCCAGCAAGTTCAGTTCTTC
TRBJ1-5	TRBV18	.	.	CASSSDLGNQPQHF	TGTGCCAGCTCCAGTGACCTAGGGAATCAGCCCCAGCATTTT
TRBJ2-3	TRBV11-2	.	.	CASSSDERDTQYF	TGTGCCAGCAGCTCCGACGAGAGGGATACGCAGTATTTT
TRBJ1-4	TRBV21-1	.	.	CASRQGGEKLFF	TGTGCCAGCAGACAGGGAGGCGAAAAACTGTTTTTT
TRBJ2-1	TRBV7-3	.	.	CASSLMGNEQFF	TGTGCCAGCAGCCTCATGGGGAATGAGCAGTTCTTC
TRBJ1-3	TRBV9	.	.	CASSVGETGNTIYF	TGTGCCAGCAGCGTAGGAGAGACTGGAAACACCATATATTTT
TRBJ2-3	TRBV27	.	.	CASSLGWASTDTQYF	TGTGCCAGCAGTTTGGGTTGGGCGAGCACAGATACGCAGTATTTT
TRBJ2-1	TRBV4-3	TRBD2	once	CASSQDGAGGAGEQFF	TGCGCCAGCAGCCAAGATGGAGCGGGGGGTGCCGGTGAGCAGTTCTTC
TRBJ2-1	TRBV2	TRBD1	.	CASRQRGQSYNEQFF	TGTGCCAGCAGACAAAGGGGACAGTCCTACAATGAGCAGTTCTTC
TRBJ2-2	TRBV7-7	.	.	CASSLVGGPNTGELFF	TGTGCCAGCAGCTTAGTAGGCGGCCCGAACACCGGGGAGCTGTTTTTT
TRBJ1-5	TRBV12-5	TRBD1	.	CASELGGAGYQPQHF	TGTGCTAGTGAATTAGGGGGCGCGGGGTATCAGCCCCAGCATTTT
TRBJ1-5	TRBV10-2	.	.	CASSESTVNQPQHF	TGCGCCAGCAGTGAGTCGACAGTAAATCAGCCCCAGCATTTT
TRBJ2-7	TRBV15	.	.	CATSRRAGGEQYF	TGTGCCACCAGCAGAAGGGCGGGTGGCGAGCAGTACTTC
TRBJ2-2	TRBV29-1	.	few	CSAGTPGELFF	TGCAGCGCTGGTACGCCCGGGGAGCTGTTTTTT
TRBJ2-2	TRBV4-3	TRBD2	.	CASSLGRGGPGELFF	TGCGCCAGCAGCCTCGGGCGCGGGGGACCCGGGGAGCTGTTTTTT
TRBJ2-1	TRBV3-1/TRBV3-2	TRBD1	.	CASSEQGAPYNEQFF	TGTGCCAGCAGCGAACAGGGGGCTCCCTACAATGAGCAGTTCTTC
TRBJ2-1	TRBV9	.	once	CASHGGVANEQFF	TGTGCCAGCCATGGTGGAGTGGCGAATGAGCAGTTCTTC
TRBJ1-5	TRBV15	.	.	CATSRDRGNQPQHF	TGTGCCACCAGCAGAGATAGGGGAAATCAGCCCCAGCATTTT
TRBJ2-5	TRBV2	.	.	CASRADYQETQYF	TGTGCCAGCAGGGCGGATTACCAAGAGACCCAGTACTTC
TRBJ2-7	TRBV7-9	.	.	CASSFSLRPGEQYF	TGTGCCAGCAGCTTTAGCCTACGACCGGGGGAGCAGTACTTC
TRBJ1-3	TRBV28	.	.	CASSPQSGGSGNTIYF	TGTGCCAGCAGTCCTCAAAGTGGAGGGTCCGGAAACACCATATATTTT
TRBJ2-1	TRBV15	.	.	CATSRRLAGSFYNEQFF	TGTGCCACCAGCAGAAGACTGGCGGGGAGTTTCTACAATGAGCAGTTCTTC
TRBJ2-2	TRBV10-2	TRBD1	.	CASRTGQGPGQGSTGELFF	TGCGCCAGCAGGACGGGGCAGGGGCCGGGACAGGGGAGCACCGGGGAGCTGTTTTTT
TRBJ1-3	TRBV9	TRBD1	.	CASSPRQGNSGNTIYF	TGTGCCAGCAGCCCGCGACAGGGGAACTCTGGAAACACCATATATTTT
TRBJ2-5	TRBV28	TRBD1	.	CASSIPGQGRMLETQYF	TGTGCCAGCAGTATACCGGGACAGGGTCGGATGTTGGAGACCCAGTACTTC
TRBJ2-2	TRBV7-3	.	.	CASSLKTDTGELFF	TGTGCCAGCAGCTTAAAGACGGACACCGGGGAGCTGTTTTTT
TRBJ1-1	TRBV10-3	TRBD1	.	CAIRDTTGMNTEAFF	TGTGCCATCAGGGACACGACAGGGATGAACACTGAAGCTTTCTTT
TRBJ2-4	TRBV7-2	.	.	CASSLFDPGDIQYF	TGTGCCAGCAGCTTATTCGACCCAGGGGACATTCAGTACTTC
TRBJ2-1	TRBV20-1	TRBD2	.	CSASGGSGPYNEQFF	TGCAGTGCTAGTGGGGGTAGCGGGCCTTACAATGAGCAGTTCTTC
TRBJ2-3	TRBV7-2	.	.	CASSLSGGHSADTQYF	TGTGCCAGCAGCTTATCTGGCGGGCACTCGGCAGATACGCAGTATTTT
TRBJ1-6	TRBV19	.	.	CASRGSPNNSPLHF	TGTGCCAGTAGGGGAAGTCCCAATAATTCACCCCTCCACTTT
TRBJ1-5	TRBV3-1/TRBV3-2	TRBD1	.	CASSQQGAGNQPQHF	TGTGCCAGCAGCCAGCAGGGGGCCGGCAATCAGCCCCAGCATTTT
TRBJ2-2	TRBV3-1/TRBV3-2	.	once	CASSPRRGELFF	TGTGCCAGCAGCCCCAGACGCGGGGAGCTGTTTTTT
TRBJ1-5	TRBV19	.	few	CASSPQQGNQPQHF	TGTGCCAGTAGTCCTCAACAGGGAAATCAGCCCCAGCATTTT
TRBJ1-2	TRBV9	.	.	CASTSGTRYGYTF	TGTGCCAGCACCTCTGGGACACGCTATGGCTACACCTTC